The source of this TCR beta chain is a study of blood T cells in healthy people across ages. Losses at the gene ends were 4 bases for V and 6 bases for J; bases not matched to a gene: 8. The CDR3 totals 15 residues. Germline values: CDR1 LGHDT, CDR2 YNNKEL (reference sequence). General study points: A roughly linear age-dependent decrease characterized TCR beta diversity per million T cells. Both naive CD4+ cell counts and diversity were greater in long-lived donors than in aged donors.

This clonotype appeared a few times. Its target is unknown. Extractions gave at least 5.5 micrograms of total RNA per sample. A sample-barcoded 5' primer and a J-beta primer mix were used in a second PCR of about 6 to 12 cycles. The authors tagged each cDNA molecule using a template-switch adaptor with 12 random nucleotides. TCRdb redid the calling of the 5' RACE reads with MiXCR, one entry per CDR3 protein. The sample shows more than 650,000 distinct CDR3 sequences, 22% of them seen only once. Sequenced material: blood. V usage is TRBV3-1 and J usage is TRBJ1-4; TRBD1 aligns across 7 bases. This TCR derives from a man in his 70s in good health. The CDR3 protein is CASSRQTTGYEKLFF. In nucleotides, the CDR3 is TGTGCCAGCAGCCGACAGACGACAGGGTATGAAAAACTGTTTTTT.